This TCR beta chain was found in a study of blood T cell repertoires in COVID-19. Overall study: PBMCs, B-cell-depleted T cells, or T cells provided the cDNA or gDNA that made up the material.

Each recovered donor of Cohort 3 presented with two negative PCRs, clearance, or symptom resolution. V lost 6 bases, J lost 4 bases, and 2 bases stayed unmatched. The CDR3 spans 11 residues. Germline V CDR1 and CDR2: DFQATT, SNEGSKA (reference sequence). TCRdb's copy holds only in-frame clones and misses some; the assay was immunoSEQ multiplex PCR. This repertoire shows under 200,000 clones, less than 85% found once; its top ten account for 3.5% to 5%. The sequence was obtained from a woman between 45 and 60 years old who had recovered from COVID-19. The material sequenced was PBMCs or T cells enriched from blood (not recorded which). The chain carries TRBV20-1 and TRBJ1-2; TRBD1 aligns across 7 bases. CDR3 nucleotides: TGCAGTGCGGGACAGAGCTATGGCTACACCTTC. It yields the protein CSAGQSYGYTF.